These 20 T cell receptor beta chains came from one sample sequenced in a study of beta chain features in type 1 diabetes. For these TCRs, the target antigens are not known. Expressed TCRB transcripts got sequenced, as all isolated RNA was reverse transcribed. Method: immunoSEQ multiplex PCR; TCRdb's copy keeps in-frame clones and lacks some. Of under 300,000 clones listed, about 15% are singletons. Whole-study findings and limits: Within each of all four CD4+ subsets, Type 1 diabetes patients had TCRB CDR3s that were moderately but significantly shorter.

The material sequenced was naive CD4+ T cells from blood. These receptor sequences come from a man aged 25 to 45 with type 1 diabetes.

This sequence joins TRBV2 and TRBJ2-2; 9 nucleotides agree with TRBD1. J lost 5 bases, V lost 6 bases, and 10 bases had no gene match. Germline-derived CDR1 and CDR2 are SNHLY and FYNNEI. The CDR3 is made up of 16 amino acids. CDR3 sequence (DNA): TGTGCCAGCAGACAGGGGGCAACGTTCAAGACCGGGGAGCTGTTTTTT. Translated, it gives CASRQGATFKTGELFF.

This clone has just a few counts. The chain has TRBV28 and TRBJ1-1; D ambiguous. CDR3 size: 14 residues. In germline, CDR1 is MDHEN, CDR2 SYDVKM. V lost 3 bases and J lost 4, with 12 bases in between. The CDR3 spells CASSLAGEATEAFF. The CDR3 DNA sequence: TGTGCCAGCAGTTTGGCCGGGGAGGCCACTGAAGCTTTCTTT.

This clone turned up a few times. The CDR3 DNA reads TGTGCCGCCCTCCCGGGACAGGGAGGGACCCAGTACTTC. This sequence encodes CAALPGQGGTQYF. The gene calls are TRBV30 and TRBJ2-5; TRBD1 aligns across 9 bases. This CDR3 region has 13 residues. V lost 8 bases and J lost 7; bases outside the gene matches: 11. Germline V gene lookup returns CDR1 GTSNPN and CDR2 SVGIG (reference sequence).

CDR3 region: CASSRTGDGETQYF. The CDR3 DNA is TGTGCCAGCAGCCGCACAGGGGATGGGGAGACCCAGTACTTC. The rearrangement uses TRBV4-2 and TRBJ2-5, with 7 nucleotides matching TRBD1. With V trimmed by 4 bases and J by 5 bases, 7 bases remained unmatched. Germline assignment: CDR1 LGHNA and CDR2 YNFKEQ. The CDR3 loop spans 14 amino acids.

The CDR3 nucleotides read TGTGCCAGCAGAGGACAGGGGGCAAGGGACGAGCAGTACTTC. Its protein is CASRGQGARDEQYF. The chain links TRBV2 to TRBJ2-7; TRBD1 aligns across 11 bases. The CDR3 has 14 amino acids. V lost 6 bases to trimming and J lost 5 bases; unmatched junction nucleotides: 6. Germline V gene sequence: CDR1 SNHLY, CDR2 FYNNEI.

This sequence joins TRBV5-6 and TRBJ2-1, with D perhaps TRBD2 (6 bases). The germline V and J ends were trimmed by 2 bases and 1 base, with 10 bases remaining between them. Germline assignment: CDR1 SGHDT and CDR2 YYEEEE. This CDR3 has 15 residues. DNA for the CDR3: TGTGCCAGCAGCTTCAGCGGGTCTTCCTACAATGAGCAGTTCTTC. Translating it yields CASSFSGSSYNEQFF.

This clone has a handful of counts. The chain combines TRBV6-5 with TRBJ2-6; D call uncertain. CDR1 is MNHEY, CDR2 SVGAGI, per germline. The CDR3 has 16 residues. V gave up 2 bases and J gave up 0 bases, with 8 bases separating them. Written as DNA, the CDR3 is TGTGCCAGCAGTTACGGCACCAGCTCTGGGGCCAACGTCCTGACTTTC. It encodes CASSYGTSSGANVLTF.

V is TRBV5-4 and J is TRBJ1-4, with TRBD1 as a possible D gene (6 bases). The CDR3 loop spans 18 amino acids. Germline V gene sequence: CDR1 SGHNT, CDR2 YYREEE (reference sequence). V was clipped by 4 bases and J by 8 bases, with 27 bases between them. This CDR3 reads CASSAPHDGQSSREKLFF. DNA for the CDR3: TGTGCCAGCAGCGCACCCCATGACGGACAGTCGTCTCGGGAAAAACTGTTTTTT.

The chain uses TRBV21-1 and TRBJ2-7; TRBD2, as called in the table, went unchecked against the DNA. TRBV21-1 is labeled a pseudogene. This CDR3 spans 12 amino acids. CDR3 coding DNA: TGTGCCAGCAGCGAGGAGAACTACGAGCAGTACTTC. The encoded protein is CASSEENYEQYF.

In this sample, this clone turned up a few times. The gene calls are TRBV6-4 and TRBJ1-1; 8 bases agree with TRBD1. The CDR3 contains 15 residues. Trimming took 4 bases from V and 4 from J; bases not matched to a gene: 8. Germline V gene sequence: CDR1 MRHNA, CDR2 SNTAGT. The CDR3 here is CASSGHRGIGTEAFF. The CDR3 DNA sequence: TGTGCCAGCAGTGGACACAGGGGGATCGGCACTGAAGCTTTCTTT.

This clone was seen a few times. The chain links TRBV7-7 to TRBJ2-5; TRBD2 matches at 7 bases. Germline values: CDR1 SSHAT, CDR2 FNYEAQ (reference sequence). With V trimmed by 8 bases and J by 5 bases, 11 bases remained unmatched. CDR3 length equals 14 residues. The CDR3 region is CASQPGGAGETQYF. In nucleotides, the CDR3 is TGTGCCAGCCAGCCGGGGGGAGCCGGGGAGACCCAGTACTTC.

V is TRBV11-2 and J is TRBJ2-7; possible D gene TRBD2, 6 bases. The CDR3 contains 13 residues. Germline CDR1 SGHAT, CDR2 FQNNGV. V was trimmed by 3 bases and J by 6 bases, leaving 12 bases between them. The CDR3, as DNA: TGTGCCAGCAGCTTGGAGGGCCTGCTCGAGCAGTACTTC. It codes for CASSLEGLLEQYF. Using reference TRBV11-2 and TRBJ2-7 for the parts outside the CDR3, the full variable domain is EAGVAQSPRYKIIEKRQSVAFWCNPISGHATLYWYQQILGQGPKLLIQFQNNGVVDDSQLPKDRFSAERLKGVDSTLKIQPAKLEDSAVYLCASSLEGLLEQYFGPGTRLTVT.

Only a few counts were recorded for this clone. The chain recombines TRBV7-9 with TRBJ2-5, with 10 bases identical to TRBD2. From germline, CDR1 is SEHNR and CDR2 FQNEAQ (reference sequence). The CDR3 covers 16 residues. Germline trimming cut 0 bases from V and 0 bases from J; bases unmatched to any gene: 1. CDR3 sequence: CASSLAGLADQETQYF. The CDR3 coding sequence is TGTGCCAGCAGCTTAGCTGGACTAGCGGACCAAGAGACCCAGTACTTC.

The chain has TRBV7-9 and TRBJ2-5, with TRBD2 identical over 9 bases. Germline CDR1 reads SEHNR; CDR2 reads FQNEAQ (reference sequence). There are 13 residues in the CDR3. V lost 5 bases to trimming and J lost 3 bases; unmatched junction nucleotides: 1. CDR3 protein: CASSRGGEETQYF. CDR3 sequence (DNA): TGTGCCAGCAGCCGCGGGGGGGAAGAGACCCAGTACTTC.

This clone has just a few counts. The chain employs TRBV5-1 and TRBJ2-5, with 9 bases matching TRBD1. V gave up 5 bases and J gave up 5 bases; unmatched junction bases: 10. The CDR3 loop spans 15 amino acids. Germline CDR1 and CDR2: SGHRS and YFSETQ. The CDR3 nucleotides are TGCGCCAGCAGATTGACAGGGGGTCCTGAGGAGACCCAGTACTTC. It encodes CASRLTGGPEETQYF.

The rearrangement joins TRBV5-4 to TRBJ2-5; TRBD1 is a possible D gene (6 bases). The ends were cut back, 4 bases at V and 1 base at J, with 11 bases in the middle. The CDR3 spans 14 residues. From germline, CDR1 is SGHNT and CDR2 YYREEE (reference sequence). The CDR3 loop reads CASSRGDTQETQYF. As DNA, the CDR3 is TGTGCCAGCAGCCGAGGGGACACCCAAGAGACCCAGTACTTC.

This clone was counted between two and nine times. The chain combines TRBV29-1 with TRBJ2-3; TRBD2 agrees at 14 bases. The CDR3 runs 16 residues. Germline CDR1 is SQVTM and CDR2 is ANQGSEA. The V and J ends lost 6 bases and 5 bases, in that order; junction bases with no gene match: 10. The CDR3 loop reads CSVLKGLAGAVDTQYF. CDR3 nucleotides: TGCAGCGTCCTAAAGGGACTAGCGGGAGCCGTAGATACGCAGTATTTT.

There are a few counts of this clone. The chain joins TRBV2 to TRBJ2-1, with 11 bases lining up with TRBD2. Germline V lookup: CDR1 SNHLY, CDR2 FYNNEI. J lost 5 bases, V lost 4 bases, and 4 bases had no gene match. The CDR3 has 15 amino acids. In DNA, the CDR3 is TGTGCCAGCAGTGCGCTAGCGGGAGGCCACAATGAGCAGTTCTTC. Its translation: CASSALAGGHNEQFF. The full variable domain, its missing parts supplied by reference TRBV2 and TRBJ2-1, is EPEVTQTPSHQVTQMGQEVILRCVPISNHLYFYWYRQILGQKVEFLVSFYNNEISEKSEIFDDQFSVERPDGSNFTLKIRSTKLEDSAMYFCASSALAGGHNEQFFGPGTRLTVL.

V is TRBV18 and J is TRBJ1-5; 8 bases are shared with TRBD1. The trim removed 3 bases at V and 7 bases at J, leaving 11 bases unmatched. The germline gives CDR1 KGHSH, CDR2 LQKENI. CDR3 length: 16 amino acids. CDR3 residues: CASSPENGQGRQPQHF. DNA of the CDR3: TGTGCCAGCTCACCCGAAAATGGACAGGGAAGACAGCCCCAGCATTTT.

This clone was detected a few times. The V and J genes are TRBV21-1 and TRBJ1-5; the DNA was not used to check the table's D call, TRBD1. TRBV21-1 has pseudogene status. CDR3 length equals 18 residues. In DNA form, the CDR3 reads TGTGCCAGCAGCAAGGGAAGGACAGGGGGCGAGTGCAATCAGCCCCAGCATTTT. Amino acid sequence: CASSKGRTGGECNQPQHF.